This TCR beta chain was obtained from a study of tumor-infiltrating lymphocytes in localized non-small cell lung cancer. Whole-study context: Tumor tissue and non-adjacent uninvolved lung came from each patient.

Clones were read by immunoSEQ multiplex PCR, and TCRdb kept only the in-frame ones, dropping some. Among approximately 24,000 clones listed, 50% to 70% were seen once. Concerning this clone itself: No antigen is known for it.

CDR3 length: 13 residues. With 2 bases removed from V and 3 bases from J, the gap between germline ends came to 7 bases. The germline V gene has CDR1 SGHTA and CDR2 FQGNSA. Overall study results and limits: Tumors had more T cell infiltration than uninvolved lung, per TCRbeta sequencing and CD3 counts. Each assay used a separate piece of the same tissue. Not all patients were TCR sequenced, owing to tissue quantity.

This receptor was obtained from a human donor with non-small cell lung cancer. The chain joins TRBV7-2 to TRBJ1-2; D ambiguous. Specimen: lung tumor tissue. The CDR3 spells CASSLYRYYGYTF. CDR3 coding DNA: TGTGCCAGCAGCTTATATCGTTACTATGGCTACACCTTC.